This T cell receptor beta chain was obtained from a study of regulatory T cells in long-lasting Graves disease. The authors built TCR beta libraries using iRepertoire HTBI primers and Arm-PCR of CDR3 regions. TCRdb independently ran MiXCR on the multiplex PCR reads; one entry per CDR3 protein. The sample records roughly 360,000 distinct CDR3 sequences, roughly 23% being singletons. Specified time point: persistent/refractory GD, antithyroid drugs over 5 years with positive TRAb. PBMCs were the source of the RNA used for TCR sequencing. Graves' disease diagnosis relied on American Thyroid Association guidelines. Peripheral blood, at 8.5 to 9 milliliters, went into EDTA tubes. This CDR3 region has 16 residues. J lost 6 bases, V lost 5 bases, and 9 bases had no gene match. CDR1 MDHEN and CDR2 SYDVKM come from the germline V gene.

This sequence was found in a woman aged 40 to 55 with Graves disease. This chain joins TRBV28 and TRBJ2-6, with 8 bases that match TRBD1. The source was peripheral blood mononuclear cells (PBMCs), collected when the disease was refractory, from a patient treated with antithyroid drugs. DNA of the CDR3: TGTGCCAGCAGTCCGAGGACAGGGCTAAAGGCCAACGTCCTGACTTTC. The encoded protein is CASSPRTGLKANVLTF.